Below are 4 T cell receptor beta chains sequenced from a single sample in a study of T cell repertoires in aging, cancer and after chemotherapy (dated by TCRdb to the late 2010s). Instead of sorted cells or RNA, genomic DNA extracted from peripheral blood served as the source for amplifying TCR beta rearrangements. TCRdb records Illumina MiSeq as the sequencer. Rearranged TRB sequences spanning V, D and J segments were amplified by multiplex touch-down PCR using a mixed TRB-A/B primer pool. TCRdb took the public reads, trimmed them with fastp at Q25, ran MiXCR for clone calling and kept in-frame beta chains. Records with the same CDR3 protein are collapsed into one entry carrying the most frequent genes and DNA. Recorded for this sample are 10,000 to 15,000 distinct CDR3 sequences; approximately 21% of them occurred a single time. Together, the top ten hold 5% to 6% of the sample. Sequencing was carried out using blood. All receptors come from a human donor in good health.

The rearrangement uses TRBV15 and TRBJ2-7, with TRBD2 identical over 10 bases. The ends lost 3 bases at V and 7 bases at J; junction bases unmatched: 9. This CDR3 is 15 amino acids long. CDR1 and CDR2 (germline): LNHNV, YYDKDF (reference sequence). CDR3 nucleotides: TGTGCCACCAGCAGTGAAGTAGCGGGGGGTTGGGAGCAGTACTTC. This gives the protein CATSSEVAGGWEQYF.

This clonotype is labeled medium-sized. The J gene is TRBJ1-3, the V gene TRBV19; the D is unclear. This CDR3 is 14 amino acids long. CDR1 LNHDA and CDR2 SQIVND come from the germline V gene (reference sequence). Trimming removed 5 bases at V and 0 bases at J, with 8 bases between. The CDR3 region is CASSHGSSGNTIYF. CDR3 DNA: TGTGCCAGTAGTCACGGGAGCTCTGGAAACACCATATATTTT.

This clonotype is classed as medium-sized. The genes are TRBV20-1 and TRBJ2-7, with D possibly TRBD2 on 5 matching bases. CDR3 length: 14 residues. Germline CDR1 is DFQATT and CDR2 is SNEGSKA (reference sequence). Trimming pared 6 bases from V and 6 bases from J, leaving 21 bases between. The CDR3 reads CSAHGVYAESEQYF. In DNA form, the CDR3 reads TGCAGTGCCCACGGGGTCTACGCCGAGTCCGAGCAGTACTTC.

This clonotype was seen at least ten times. The rearrangement links TRBV6-1 to TRBJ2-1; D may be TRBD2 (6 bases). V lost 6 bases and J lost 4, with 13 bases in between. CDR1 is MNHNS and CDR2 is SASEGT in the germline V gene. This CDR3 is 14 amino acids long. CDR3 amino acids: CASRLRDWYNEQFF. The CDR3 DNA is TGTGCCAGCAGATTACGGGACTGGTACAATGAGCAGTTCTTC.